This T cell receptor (beta chain) was obtained from a study of vaccination and CD4 T cells after COVID-19. The overall study: Convalescent individuals numbered four females and six males, two being Hispanic. Post-vaccine sampling followed dose two by a median 72 days (range 14 to 241). Study-level results: Spike mono-reactivity applied to 304 of 307 vaccine-specific clones detected in convalescent patients.

Treatment: roughly 10-day PBMC culture with coronavirus spike peptide pools or control peptides (ViraFEST assay). Ahead of the COVID-19 pandemic (2011-2018), the CD4+ T cells of the unexposed donor were collected. This clonotype was counted between two and nine times. The antigen is undetermined. With the Oncomine TCR Beta short-read assay, DNA from cultured CD4+ T cells was sequenced. Extraction of genomic DNA was performed on cultured CD4+ T cells. MiXCR, run by TCRdb on the PCR reads, gives a single entry per CDR3 protein. The sample holds about 2,000 distinct CDR3 sequences; roughly 60% are singletons and the top ten take 60% to 85%. This CDR3 region has 15 residues. The germline V gene encodes CDR1 MNHEY and CDR2 SVGAGI. V lost 4 bases and J lost 4, with 16 bases in between.

V gene TRBV6-5 combines with J gene TRBJ1-1; maybe TRBD1 (6 bases). The source is a human donor in good health. Sequences were obtained from CD4+ T cells from blood, cultured in vitro. The CDR3 region has the DNA TGTGCCAGCAGTTCCTGGACAGTCACGGGCACTGAAGCTTTCTTT. It specifies CASSSWTVTGTEAFF.